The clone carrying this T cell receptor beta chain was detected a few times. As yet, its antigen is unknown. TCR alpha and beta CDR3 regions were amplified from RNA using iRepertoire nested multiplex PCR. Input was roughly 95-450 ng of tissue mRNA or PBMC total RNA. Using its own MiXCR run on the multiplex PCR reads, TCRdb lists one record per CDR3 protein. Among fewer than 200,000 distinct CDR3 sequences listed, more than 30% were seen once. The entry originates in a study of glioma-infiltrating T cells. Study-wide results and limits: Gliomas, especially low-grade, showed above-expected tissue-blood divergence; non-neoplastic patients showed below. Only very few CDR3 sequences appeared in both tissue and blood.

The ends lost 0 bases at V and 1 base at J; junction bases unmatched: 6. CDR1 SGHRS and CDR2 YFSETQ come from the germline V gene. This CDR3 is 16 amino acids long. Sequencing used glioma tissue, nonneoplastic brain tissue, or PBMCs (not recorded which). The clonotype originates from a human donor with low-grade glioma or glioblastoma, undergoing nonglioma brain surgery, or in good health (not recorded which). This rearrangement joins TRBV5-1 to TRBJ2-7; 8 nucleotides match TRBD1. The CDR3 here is CASSLGPGTGSYEQYF. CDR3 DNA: TGCGCCAGCAGCTTGGGCCCCGGGACAGGATCCTACGAGCAGTACTTC.